This T cell receptor (beta chain) was captured in a study of beta chain features in type 1 diabetes. Study overall: Examination of sorted cells across all samples involved about 99 million cells.

As every portion of the isolated RNA was reverse transcribed, the sequencing read expressed TCRB transcripts. Libraries were prepared by immunoSEQ multiplex PCR; TCRdb keeps only in-frame clonotypes and omits some of them. The sample has around 250,000 clones; about 15% are singletons. The germline V and J ends were trimmed by 5 bases and 4 bases, with 17 bases remaining between them. The CDR3 is 15 residues long. Germline CDR1 is SEHNR and CDR2 is FQNEAQ (reference sequence). Study-level findings and limits: Type 1 diabetes patients had fewer VDJ junction insertions and more deletions. Shorter TCRB CDR3s, moderately but significantly so, marked every one of the four CD4+ subsets in Type 1 diabetes patients.

The single heparinised draw taken from each donor contained roughly 100 mL of blood on average. The table lists this clone with a few counts. Its antigen is undetermined. The rearrangement links TRBV7-9 to TRBJ1-2; TRBD1 is a possible D gene (5 bases). The sequenced sample consisted of naive CD4+ T cells from blood. The sequence derives from a man aged 25 to 40 with type 1 diabetes. CDR3 in DNA: TGTGCCAGCAGCCCCTCTGGTGGGGGGAGCTATGGCTACACCTTC. This gives the protein CASSPSGGGSYGYTF.